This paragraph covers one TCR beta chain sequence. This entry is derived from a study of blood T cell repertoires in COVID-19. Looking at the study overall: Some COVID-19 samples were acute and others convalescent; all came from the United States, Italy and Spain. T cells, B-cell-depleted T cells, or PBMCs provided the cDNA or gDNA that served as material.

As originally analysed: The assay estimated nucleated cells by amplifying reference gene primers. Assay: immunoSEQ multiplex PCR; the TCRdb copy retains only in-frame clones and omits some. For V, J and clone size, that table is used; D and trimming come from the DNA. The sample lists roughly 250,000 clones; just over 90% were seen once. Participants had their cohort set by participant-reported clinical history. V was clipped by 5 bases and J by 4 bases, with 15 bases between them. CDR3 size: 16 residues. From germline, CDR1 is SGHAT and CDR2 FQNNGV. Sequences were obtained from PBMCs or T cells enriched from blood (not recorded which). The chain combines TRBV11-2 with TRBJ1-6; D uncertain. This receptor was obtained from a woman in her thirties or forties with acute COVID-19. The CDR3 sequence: CASSPGLIRYNSPLHF. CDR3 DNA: TGTGCCAGCAGCCCTGGACTGATTCGTTATAATTCACCCCTCCACTTT.